The rows below give T cell receptor beta chains drawn from one sample of a study of T cell changes during pregnancy in multiple sclerosis. Method: immunoSEQ multiplex PCR; TCRdb's copy keeps in-frame clones and lacks some. Here the sample spans roughly 72,000 clones, over 85% being singletons. This material consisted of CD4+ T cells from peripheral blood mononuclear cells, taken after pregnancy. Receptors were obtained from a female donor with multiple sclerosis, enrolled in a pregnancy study. Each CDR3 is given without its conserved first and last residue.

CDR3aa: ASSLAGQGSEQY
v_gene: TRBV5-1

CDR3aa: ASSLGPRDRGYEQF
v_gene: TRBV7-2

CDR3aa: ASSVEAGGLFEQY
v_gene: TRBV27

CDR3aa: ASSQVAEQY
v_gene: TRBV28

CDR3aa: ASSRYSRNTEAF
v_gene: TRBV6-5

CDR3aa: ASSALGGAPTEAF
v_gene: TRBV19

CDR3aa: ASEEGLISGANVLT
v_gene: TRBV4-1

CDR3aa: ATLQGTGRINQPQH
v_gene: TRBV28

CDR3aa: ASRGTGRETQY
v_gene: TRBV7-9

CDR3aa: ASSRGLAQFANTGELF
v_gene: TRBV4-2

CDR3aa: ASSLRVGGSGGYT
v_gene: TRBV28

CDR3aa: ASSESTRGGRAETQY
v_gene: TRBV2

CDR3aa: ASSLAGYSTDTQY
v_gene: TRBV5-1

CDR3aa: ASEGDGLNTGELF
v_gene: TRBV11-1

CDR3aa: ASRQALREQY
v_gene: TRBV28

CDR3aa: ASSRRLAGTYEQY
v_gene: TRBV13

CDR3aa: AWRAVAYEQY
v_gene: TRBV30

CDR3aa: ASSSQGAGNQPQH
v_gene: TRBV7-2

CDR3aa: ASSPLGGSVGGNTIY
v_gene: TRBV9

CDR3aa: SVGNRGFPDTQY
v_gene: TRBV29-1

CDR3aa: ASSSPDRGRGNTIY
v_gene: TRBV6-5

CDR3aa: ASSFAVMNTEAF
v_gene: TRBV27

CDR3aa: AIQTGLQPQH
v_gene: TRBV28

CDR3aa: ASSPASGGIGELF
v_gene: TRBV18

CDR3aa: ASSLTGSVSNQPQH
v_gene: TRBV11-2

CDR3aa: ASIASGKYNEQF
v_gene: TRBV19

CDR3aa: ASSLALTGQNTEAF
v_gene: TRBV5-1

CDR3aa: ASSNRLAGYEQY
v_gene: TRBV19

CDR3aa: ASSEAVYEQY
v_gene: TRBV6-1

CDR3aa: ASRGLFHTDTQY
v_gene: TRBV2

CDR3aa: ASSPTGGVLYGYT
v_gene: TRBV4-1

CDR3aa: ASSLHATGSYT
v_gene: TRBV27

CDR3aa: ASSLGQGRTEAF
v_gene: TRBV19

CDR3aa: ASSLGLAGINTGELF
v_gene: TRBV5-4

CDR3aa: ASNPAGGLGNQPQH
v_gene: TRBV2

CDR3aa: ASSPGAPNTEAF
v_gene: TRBV5-1

CDR3aa: SVEGWGHPKQY
v_gene: TRBV29-1

CDR3aa: SVAGRIYGYT
v_gene: TRBV29-1

CDR3aa: ASSLEPGTGGYEQY
v_gene: TRBV7-8

CDR3aa: ASSIAGIGVQETQY
v_gene: TRBV19

CDR3aa: SARQGNTEAF
v_gene: TRBV29-1

CDR3aa: ASSQHLEGQY
v_gene: TRBV6-6

CDR3aa: ASSLIQGIAF
v_gene: TRBV28

CDR3aa: ASRMAGLVATNEKLF
v_gene: TRBV28

CDR3aa: ASSDQFPHTEAF
v_gene: TRBV2

CDR3aa: ASRTQRLAAYEQY
v_gene: TRBV6-6

CDR3aa: AWSERLILSYNEQF
v_gene: TRBV30

CDR3aa: ASSRPVGGGRAPYNEQF
v_gene: TRBV7-2

CDR3aa: ASSPRQSYEQY
v_gene: TRBV19

CDR3aa: ASSLGGSNEKLF
v_gene: TRBV5-4

CDR3aa: ASSLVLRHEQY
v_gene: TRBV5-1

CDR3aa: ASSETIMDEQY
v_gene: TRBV5-4

CDR3aa: SALAREKLF
v_gene: TRBV20-1

CDR3aa: ASSSTGERDTQY
v_gene: TRBV7-9